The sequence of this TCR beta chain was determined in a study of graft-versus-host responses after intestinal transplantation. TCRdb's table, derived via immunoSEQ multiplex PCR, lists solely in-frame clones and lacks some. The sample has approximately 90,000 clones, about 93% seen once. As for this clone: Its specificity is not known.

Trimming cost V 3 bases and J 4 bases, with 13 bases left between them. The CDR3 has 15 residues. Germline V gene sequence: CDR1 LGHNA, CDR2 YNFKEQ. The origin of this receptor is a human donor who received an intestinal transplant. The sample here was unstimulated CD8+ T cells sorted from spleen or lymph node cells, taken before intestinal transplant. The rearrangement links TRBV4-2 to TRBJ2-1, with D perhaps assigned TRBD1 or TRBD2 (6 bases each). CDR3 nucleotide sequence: TGTGCCAGCAGCCAGGAAAGGGGGGTGTACAATGAGCAGTTCTTC. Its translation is CASSQERGVYNEQFF.